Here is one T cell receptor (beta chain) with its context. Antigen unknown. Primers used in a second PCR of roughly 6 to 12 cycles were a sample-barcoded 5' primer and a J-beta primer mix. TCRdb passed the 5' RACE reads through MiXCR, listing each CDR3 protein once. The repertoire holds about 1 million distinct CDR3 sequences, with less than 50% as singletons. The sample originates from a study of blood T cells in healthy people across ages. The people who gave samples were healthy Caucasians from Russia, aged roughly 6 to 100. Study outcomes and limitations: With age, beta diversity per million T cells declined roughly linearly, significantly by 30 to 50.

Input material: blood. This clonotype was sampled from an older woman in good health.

The CDR3 nucleotides are TGTGCCAGCAGCACCCTCAGGGGGGAGTCCACTGAAGCTTTCTTT. Translated: CASSTLRGESTEAFF. The V gene is TRBV7-9, the J gene TRBJ1-1; 7 bases fit TRBD1. The CDR3 covers 15 residues. Looked up from germline, CDR1 is SEHNR and CDR2 is FQNEAQ (reference sequence). The junction had 10 bases not matched to a gene; V was cut back by 5 bases and J by 4 bases. Full variable domain (outside the CDR3, taken from reference TRBV7-9 and TRBJ1-1): DTGVSQNPRHKITKRGQNVTFRCDPISEHNRLYWYRQTLGQGPEFLTYFQNEAQLEKSRLLSDRFSAERPKGSFSTLEIQRTEQGDSAMYLCASSTLRGESTEAFFGQGTRLTVV.